A single sample gave rise to the 12 T cell receptor beta chains below, sequenced in a study of early T cells in non-severe SARS-CoV-2 infection. TCRdb analysed the 5' RACE reads with MiXCR anew, one entry per CDR3 protein. The sample consists of 30,000 or so distinct CDR3 sequences, around 7% of them appearing once. Sequenced sample: whole blood. All receptors derive from an adult who was a healthcare worker with PCR-confirmed SARS-CoV-2 infection or an uninfected control (not recorded which).

This clonotype was seen at least ten times. The chain couples TRBV5-1 to TRBJ2-5, with TRBD2 matching 11 bases. The CDR3 consists of 16 residues. Per the germline V gene, CDR1 is SGHRS and CDR2 is YFSETQ. V was clipped by 1 base and J by 2 bases; unmatched bases: 4. Here the CDR3 DNA reads TGCGCCAGCAGCTTGATAGCGGGAGGGGGTCAAGAGACCCAGTACTTC. Translation gives CASSLIAGGGQETQYF.

This clonotype has at least ten counts. The gene calls are TRBV29-1 and TRBJ2-7; D is possibly TRBD1 or TRBD2 (5 bases each). Germline V gene sequence: CDR1 SQVTM, CDR2 ANQGSEA. V was pared by 7 bases and J by 0 bases, with 7 bases between. This CDR3 is built from 11 residues. CDR3 amino acids: CSAGTSYEQYF. In nucleotides, the CDR3 is TGCAGCGCCGGGACCTCCTACGAGCAGTACTTC.

This clonotype was detected many times. The chain combines TRBV11-2 with TRBJ2-7; D is unresolved. The V end lost 1 base, the J end lost 1 base, and 8 bases lay between the germline ends. CDR3 size: 14 residues. From germline, CDR1 is SGHAT and CDR2 FQNNGV. The CDR3, as DNA: TGTGCCAGCAGCTTAGCTGACCGATCCTACGAGCAGTACTTC. Amino acid sequence: CASSLADRSYEQYF.

Many counts were recorded for this clonotype. The rearrangement joins TRBV29-1 to TRBJ2-6; D unclear. The CDR3 consists of 13 residues. V was pared by 5 bases and J by 0 bases, with 5 bases between. Germline assignment: CDR1 SQVTM and CDR2 ANQGSEA. CDR3 sequence reads: CSVTASGANVLTF. The CDR3 coding sequence is TGCAGCGTTACCGCCTCTGGGGCCAACGTCCTGACTTTC.

At least ten counts were recorded for this clonotype. J is TRBJ2-2 and V is TRBV11-2, with 9 bases that match TRBD2. Germline trimming cut 6 bases from V and 5 bases from J; bases unmatched to any gene: 10. This CDR3 comprises 16 residues. In germline, CDR1 is SGHAT, CDR2 FQNNGV. DNA for the CDR3: TGTGCCAGCAGATCGTTTGCGGGAGGGGCGACCGGGGAGCTGTTTTTT. This codes for CASRSFAGGATGELFF.

This clonotype was seen ten or more times. The gene calls are TRBV2 and TRBJ2-6; D may be TRBD2 (6 bases). CDR1 is SNHLY and CDR2 is FYNNEI in the germline V gene. The CDR3 runs 14 residues. The V and J ends lost 7 bases and 5 bases respectively, with 12 bases between them. This CDR3 reads CASMVEGRANVLTF. The CDR3 DNA reads as TGTGCCAGCATGGTGGAGGGCCGGGCCAACGTCCTGACTTTC.

This clonotype occurred a few times. This rearrangement joins TRBV2 to TRBJ1-2; 8 bases match TRBD1. V dropped 10 bases and J dropped 6; count of bases not matched to a gene: 7. The CDR3 runs 12 residues. CDR1 is SNHLY, CDR2 FYNNEI, per germline. The CDR3 loop reads CAKETGEDGYTF. The CDR3 bases are TGTGCCAAAGAGACAGGGGAGGATGGCTACACCTTC.

In its sample, this clonotype was seen many times. The chain couples TRBV30 to TRBJ1-5; 8 bases map to TRBD1. This CDR3 has 14 residues. V lost 0 bases to trimming and J lost 4 bases; unmatched junction nucleotides: 2. Germline-derived CDR1 and CDR2 are GTSNPN and SVGIG (reference sequence). CDR3 protein: CAWSVQGGNQPQHF. The CDR3 bases are TGTGCCTGGAGTGTACAGGGGGGGAATCAGCCCCAGCATTTT. Full variable domain (missing parts from reference TRBV30 and TRBJ1-5): SQTIHQWPATLVQPVGSPLSLECTVEGTSNPNLYWYRQAAGRGLQLLFYSVGIGQISSEVPQNLSASRPQDRQFILSSKKLLLSDSGFYLCAWSVQGGNQPQHFGDGTRLSIL.

This clonotype showed up many times. The chain combines TRBV7-8 with TRBJ1-6, with TRBD1 matching 7 bases. J was trimmed by 5 bases and V by 3 bases; bases with no gene match: 7. Germline V gives CDR1 SGHVS, CDR2 FQNEAQ. The CDR3 is 16 residues long. CDR3 sequence: CASSLRTGTDNSPLHF. The DNA for the CDR3 is TGTGCCAGCAGCTTGCGTACCGGGACAGATAATTCACCCCTCCACTTT.

The chain uses TRBV11-2 and TRBJ2-5; D unclear. The length of the CDR3 is 15 residues. V was clipped by 0 bases and J by 4 bases, with 12 bases between them. Germline CDR1 is SGHAT and CDR2 is FQNNGV. This CDR3 is CASSLEEVSRETQYF. CDR3 sequence (DNA): TGTGCCAGCAGCTTAGAAGAGGTTAGCAGAGAGACCCAGTACTTC.

In this sample, this clonotype turned up many times. CDR3 loop: CASSSYMWEKLFF. The CDR3 DNA is TGTGCCAGCAGCTCCTACATGTGGGAAAAACTGTTTTTT. The gene calls are TRBV7-2 and TRBJ1-4, with D unresolved. V lost 4 bases and J lost 8, with 11 bases in between. The V gene's germline CDR1 is SGHTA and CDR2 FQGNSA. The CDR3 contains 13 residues.

This clonotype has a handful of counts. The chain recombines TRBV20-1 with TRBJ2-7; D is perhaps TRBD2 (5 bases). With 5 bases removed from V and 7 bases from J, the gap between germline ends came to 18 bases. The CDR3 consists of 13 residues. Germline V gene data show CDR1 as DFQATT and CDR2 as SNEGSKA (reference sequence). CDR3 sequence (DNA): TGCAGTGCTCGGCCGAGCGGTGGAGTAGAGCAGTACTTC. Protein: CSARPSGGVEQYF.